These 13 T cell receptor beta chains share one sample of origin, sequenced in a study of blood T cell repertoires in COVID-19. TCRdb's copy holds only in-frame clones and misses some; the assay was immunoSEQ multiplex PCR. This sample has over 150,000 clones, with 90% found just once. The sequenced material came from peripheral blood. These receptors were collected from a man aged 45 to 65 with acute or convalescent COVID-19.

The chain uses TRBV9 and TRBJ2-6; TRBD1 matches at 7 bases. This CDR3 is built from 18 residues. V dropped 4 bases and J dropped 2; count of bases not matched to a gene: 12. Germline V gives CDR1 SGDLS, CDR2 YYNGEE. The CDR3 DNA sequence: TGTGCCAGCAGCCCTAGGGACAGCAAAGGTGCTGGGGCCAACGTCCTGACTTTC. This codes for CASSPRDSKGAGANVLTF.

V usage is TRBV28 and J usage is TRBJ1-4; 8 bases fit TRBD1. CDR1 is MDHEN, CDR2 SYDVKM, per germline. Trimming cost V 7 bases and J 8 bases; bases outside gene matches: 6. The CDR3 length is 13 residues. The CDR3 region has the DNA TGTGCCAGCACCTTAAACAGGGGGGAAAAACTGTTTTTT. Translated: CASTLNRGEKLFF.

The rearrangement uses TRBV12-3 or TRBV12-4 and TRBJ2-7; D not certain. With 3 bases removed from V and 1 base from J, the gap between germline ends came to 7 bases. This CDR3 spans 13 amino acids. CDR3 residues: CASSFGSSYEQYF. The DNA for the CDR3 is TGTGCCAGCAGTTTTGGCAGTTCCTACGAGCAGTACTTC.

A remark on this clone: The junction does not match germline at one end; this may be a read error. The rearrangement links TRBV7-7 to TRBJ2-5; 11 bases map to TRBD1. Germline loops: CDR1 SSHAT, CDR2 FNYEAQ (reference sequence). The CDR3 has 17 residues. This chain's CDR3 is CASSPEGQGGWGETQYF. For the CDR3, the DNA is TGTGCTAGCAGCCCCGAGGGACAGGGGGGTTGGGGAGAGACCCAGTACTTC. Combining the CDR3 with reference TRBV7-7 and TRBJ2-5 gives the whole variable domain GAGVSQSPRYKVTKRGQDVTLRCDPISSHATLYWYQQALGQGPEFLTYFNYEAQPDKSGLPSDRFSAERPEGSISTLTIQRTEQRDSAMYRCASSPEGQGGWGETQYFGPGTRLLVL.

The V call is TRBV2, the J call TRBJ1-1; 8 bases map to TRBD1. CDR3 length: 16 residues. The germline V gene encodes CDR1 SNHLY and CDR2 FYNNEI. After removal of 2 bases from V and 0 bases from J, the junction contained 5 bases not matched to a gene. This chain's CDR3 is CASSEYRGVMNTEAFF. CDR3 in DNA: TGTGCCAGCAGTGAATACAGGGGGGTAATGAACACTGAAGCTTTCTTT.

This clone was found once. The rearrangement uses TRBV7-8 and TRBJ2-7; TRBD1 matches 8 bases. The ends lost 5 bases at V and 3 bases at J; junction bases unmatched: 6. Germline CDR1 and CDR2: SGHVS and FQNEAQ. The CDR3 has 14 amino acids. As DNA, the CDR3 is TGTGCCAGCAGCGTGGGGACAGGAAACTACGAGCAGTACGTC. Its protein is CASSVGTGNYEQYV.

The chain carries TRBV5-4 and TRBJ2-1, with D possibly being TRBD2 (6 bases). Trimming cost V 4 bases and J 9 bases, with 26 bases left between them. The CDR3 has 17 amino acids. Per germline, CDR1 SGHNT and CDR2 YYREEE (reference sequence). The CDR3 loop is CASSQVVRGDSQVEQFF. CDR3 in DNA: TGTGCCAGCAGCCAAGTGGTAAGAGGGGACTCCCAGGTTGAGCAGTTCTTC.

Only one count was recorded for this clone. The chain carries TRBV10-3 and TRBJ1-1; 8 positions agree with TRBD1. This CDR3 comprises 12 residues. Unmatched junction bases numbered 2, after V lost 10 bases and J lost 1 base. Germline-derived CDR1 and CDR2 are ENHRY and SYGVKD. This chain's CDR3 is CATGQGNTEAFF. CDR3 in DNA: TGTGCCACAGGACAGGGGAACACTGAAGCTTTCTTT.

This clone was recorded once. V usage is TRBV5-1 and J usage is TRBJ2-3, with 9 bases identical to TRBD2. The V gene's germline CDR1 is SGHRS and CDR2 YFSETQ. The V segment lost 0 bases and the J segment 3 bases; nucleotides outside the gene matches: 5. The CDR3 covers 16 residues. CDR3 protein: CASSLGASGRTDTQYF. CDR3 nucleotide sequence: TGCGCCAGCAGCTTGGGGGCCAGCGGGAGGACAGATACGCAGTATTTT.

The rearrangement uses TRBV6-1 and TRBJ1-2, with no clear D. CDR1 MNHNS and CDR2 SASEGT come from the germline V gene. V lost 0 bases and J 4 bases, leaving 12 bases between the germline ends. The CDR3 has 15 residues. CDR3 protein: CASSEAITASYGYTF. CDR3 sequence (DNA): TGTGCCAGCAGTGAAGCGATAACAGCTTCCTATGGCTACACCTTC.

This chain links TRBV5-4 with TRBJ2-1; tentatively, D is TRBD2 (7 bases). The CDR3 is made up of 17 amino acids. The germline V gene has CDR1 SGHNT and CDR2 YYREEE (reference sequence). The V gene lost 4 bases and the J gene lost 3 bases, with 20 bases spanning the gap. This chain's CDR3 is CASSRGLAGASYNEQFF. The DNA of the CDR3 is TGTGCCAGCAGCAGGGGGTTGGCGGGGGCTAGCTACAATGAGCAGTTCTTC.

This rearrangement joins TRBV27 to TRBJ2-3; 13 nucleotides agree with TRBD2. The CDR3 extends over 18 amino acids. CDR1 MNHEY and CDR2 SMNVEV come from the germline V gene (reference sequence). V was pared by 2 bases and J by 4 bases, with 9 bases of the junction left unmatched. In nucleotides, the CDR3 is TGTGCCAGCAGTTTAATACTAGCGGGGGGGCATTTGGCAGATACGCAGTATTTT. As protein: CASSLILAGGHLADTQYF.

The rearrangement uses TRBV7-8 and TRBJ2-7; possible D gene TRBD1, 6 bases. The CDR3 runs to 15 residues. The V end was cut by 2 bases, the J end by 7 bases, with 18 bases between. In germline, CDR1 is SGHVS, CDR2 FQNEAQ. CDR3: CASSLSPGHSWEQYV. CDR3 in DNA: TGTGCCAGCAGCTTATCTCCGGGACACTCTTGGGAGCAGTACGTC.